This T cell receptor beta chain appears in the sequencing data of a study of T cells in Graves' hyperthyroidism and ophthalmopathy. This clonotype was observed a handful of times. Its antigen is not known. Trimming stripped 8 bases from V and 6 bases from J, with 17 bases between. Germline values: CDR1 MNHEY, CDR2 SVGEGT. CDR3 size: 13 residues. Whole-study results and caveats: Before onset, ophthalmopathy was predicted by the model a median around 6.5 months earlier. Blood also carried most thyroid clonotypes expanded above 0.001.

The source material, RNA transcripts, was used to amplify TCR beta CDR3 regions. Initially, a first-round RT-PCR of the TCR CDR3 employed the HTBI primer set. One entry per CDR3 protein, called by TCRdb with MiXCR from the multiplex PCR reads. This repertoire shows under 400,000 distinct CDR3 sequences, less than 20% found once; its top ten account for 28%. Patients having uncontrolled infection, another autoimmune disease, pregnancy or lactation were not included. Diagnosis relied on clinical symptoms, serum thyroxine and TRAb, thyroid ultrasound and orbital computed tomography. The source is a young woman with Graves' hyperthyroidism that later progressed to Graves' ophthalmopathy. The chain recombines TRBV6-2 or TRBV6-3 with TRBJ2-7; D might be TRBD1 or TRBD2, each matching 5 bases. Sequencing was done on a sample of blood. The CDR3 bases are TGTGCCAGCCTCCGGGACGGAGCCAGCGAGCAGTACTTC. Protein product: CASLRDGASEQYF.